This T cell receptor beta chain was identified in a study of blood T cell repertoires in COVID-19. Study-level information: The origin of the acute and convalescent COVID-19 samples was the United States, Italy and Spain.

Sequencing was performed with immunoSEQ multiplex PCR; in TCRdb, only in-frame clones are kept and a portion is missing. The repertoire holds approximately 74,000 clones, with 70% to 90% as singletons. The germline V gene encodes CDR1 LGHDT and CDR2 YNNKEL (reference sequence). The CDR3 runs to 18 residues. V was cut by 1 base and J by 0 bases, with 13 bases left in between. The V gene is TRBV3-1 (or the pseudogene TRBV3-2), the J gene TRBJ2-6; perhaps TRBD2 as D (5 bases). The receptor was isolated from a woman of 80 years or more with active or convalescent COVID-19. The sequencing input was peripheral blood. The CDR3 coding sequence is TGTGCCAGCAGCCAAGGCCACGGACGGGACTCTGGGGCCAACGTCCTGACTTTC. This sequence encodes CASSQGHGRDSGANVLTF.